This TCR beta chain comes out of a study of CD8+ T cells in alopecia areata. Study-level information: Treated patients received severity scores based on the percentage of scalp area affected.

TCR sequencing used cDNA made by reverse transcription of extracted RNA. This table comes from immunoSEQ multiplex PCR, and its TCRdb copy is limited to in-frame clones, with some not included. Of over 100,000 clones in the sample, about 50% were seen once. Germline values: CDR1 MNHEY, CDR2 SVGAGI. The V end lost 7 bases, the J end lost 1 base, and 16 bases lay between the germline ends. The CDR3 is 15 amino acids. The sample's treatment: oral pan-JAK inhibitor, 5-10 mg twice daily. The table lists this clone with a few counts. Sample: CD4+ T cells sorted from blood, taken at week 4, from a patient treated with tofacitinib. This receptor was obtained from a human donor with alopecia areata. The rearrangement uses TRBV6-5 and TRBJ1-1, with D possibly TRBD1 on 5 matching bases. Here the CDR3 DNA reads TGTGCCAGCATTCCACCCGGGGCTCGGAACACTGAAGCTTTCTTT. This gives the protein CASIPPGARNTEAFF.